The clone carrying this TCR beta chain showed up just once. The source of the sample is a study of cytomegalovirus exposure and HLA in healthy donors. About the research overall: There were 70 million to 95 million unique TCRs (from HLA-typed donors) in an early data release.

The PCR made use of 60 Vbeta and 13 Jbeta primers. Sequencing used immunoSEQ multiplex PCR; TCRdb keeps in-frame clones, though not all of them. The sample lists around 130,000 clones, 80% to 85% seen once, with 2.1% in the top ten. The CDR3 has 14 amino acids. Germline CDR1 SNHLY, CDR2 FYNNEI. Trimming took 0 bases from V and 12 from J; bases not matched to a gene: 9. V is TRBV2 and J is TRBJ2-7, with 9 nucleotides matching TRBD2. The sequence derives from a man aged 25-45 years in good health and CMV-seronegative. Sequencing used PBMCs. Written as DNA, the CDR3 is TGTGCCAGCAGTGAAGCGAGGGATAGCGGGGGCCCGTACTTC. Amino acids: CASSEARDSGGPYF.